This T cell receptor (beta chain) emerged from a study of cytomegalovirus exposure and HLA in healthy donors. Study observations and caveats: Most CMV-associated TCR beta chains were later found to appear HLA-restricted. A later examination showed that TCR association rates differed by HLA locus, with DRB1 most and HLA-C fewest.

PCR used 60 Vbeta primers and 13 Jbeta primers. Sequenced by immunoSEQ multiplex PCR; TCRdb stores in-frame clones only, minus some. The sample yields approximately 130,000 clones, about two thirds seen once. V shed 0 bases and J shed 11 bases, with 13 bases lying between them. The germline V gene encodes CDR1 LGHNA and CDR2 YSLEER. The CDR3 extends over 13 amino acids. This clone was seen only a few times. What it binds is not known. The sample contains more than one DNA sequence encoding this CDR3. The sample was PBMCs. This clonotype was obtained from a man aged 50-60 years in good health and CMV-seropositive. This rearrangement joins TRBV4-3 to TRBJ1-1; maybe TRBD1 (6 bases). CDR3 bases: TGCGCCAGCAGCCAAGACAGGGGCTGGGGTGCTTTCTTT. Amino acid sequence: CASSQDRGWGAFF.